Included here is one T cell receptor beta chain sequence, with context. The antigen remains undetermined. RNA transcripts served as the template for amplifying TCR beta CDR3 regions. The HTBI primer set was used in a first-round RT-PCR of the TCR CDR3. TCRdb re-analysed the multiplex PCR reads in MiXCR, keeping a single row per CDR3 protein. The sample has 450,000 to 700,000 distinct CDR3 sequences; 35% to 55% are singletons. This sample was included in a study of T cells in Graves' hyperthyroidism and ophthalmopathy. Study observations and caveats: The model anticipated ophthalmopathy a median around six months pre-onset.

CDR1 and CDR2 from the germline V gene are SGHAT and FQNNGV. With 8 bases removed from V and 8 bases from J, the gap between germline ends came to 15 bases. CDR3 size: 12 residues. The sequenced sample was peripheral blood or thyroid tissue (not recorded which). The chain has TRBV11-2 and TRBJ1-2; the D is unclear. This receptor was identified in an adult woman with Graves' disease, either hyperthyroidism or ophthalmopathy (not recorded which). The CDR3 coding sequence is TGTGCCAGCTTAGCAAGGGCGGGAGGCTACACCTTC. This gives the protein CASLARAGGYTF.